Each of the 6 T cell receptor beta chains below was sequenced from the same sample in a study of vaccination and CD4 T cells after COVID-19. CD4+ T cells that had been cultured provided DNA sequenced with the Oncomine TCR Beta short-read assay. TCRdb itself ran the PCR reads through MiXCR, one entry per CDR3 protein. The sample contains 11,000 or so distinct CDR3 sequences, around 60% of which appear only once. Treatment here: roughly ten-day PBMC culture with coronavirus spike peptide pools or control peptides (ViraFEST assay). Their antigens remain unidentified. Sample: CD4+ T cells from blood, cultured in vitro. All receptors come from a human donor who had recovered from COVID-19.

The chain recombines TRBV7-8 with TRBJ2-7; D is possibly TRBD1 (6 bases). This CDR3 contains 13 residues. Trimming took off 8 bases at V and 4 bases at J, with 15 bases between the two ends. Germline CDR1 reads SGHVS; CDR2 reads FQNEAQ. CDR3 sequence reads: CASSRDTDYEQYF. The CDR3 bases are TGTGCCAGCTCCCGGGACACCGATTACGAGCAGTACTTC.

This chain uses TRBV19 with TRBJ1-2, with 7 bases aligning to TRBD1. The CDR3 has 15 residues. J gave up 4 bases and V 3 bases, and 8 bases lay outside the gene matches. Per the germline V gene, CDR1 is LNHDA and CDR2 is SQIVND (reference sequence). The CDR3 coding sequence is TGTGCCAGTAGTATTGGGCAGGGGGGCTTCTATGGCTACACCTTC. Its protein is CASSIGQGGFYGYTF.

V usage is TRBV5-4 and J usage is TRBJ2-3; TRBD2 agrees at 7 bases. The CDR3 consists of 14 residues. With V trimmed by 5 bases and J by 7 bases, 10 bases remained unmatched. CDR1 and CDR2 from the germline V gene are SGHNT and YYREEE (reference sequence). This chain's CDR3 is CASSPKRDRNTQYF. The CDR3, as DNA: TGTGCCAGCAGTCCTAAGCGGGACCGGAATACGCAGTATTTT.

The gene calls are TRBV20-1 and TRBJ2-7; 11 bases line up with TRBD2. J gave up 0 bases and V 3 bases, and 4 bases lay outside the gene matches. The CDR3 runs to 15 residues. CDR1 and CDR2 (germline): DFQATT, SNEGSKA (reference sequence). CDR3 coding DNA: TGCAGTGCTAGGGGACTAGCGGACCTCTCCTACGAGCAGTACTTC. Translation gives CSARGLADLSYEQYF.

The V and J genes are TRBV7-2 and TRBJ2-5; TRBD1 agrees at 7 bases. This CDR3 contains 14 residues. The junction had 4 bases not matched to a gene; V was cut back by 5 bases and J by 1 base. Germline values: CDR1 SGHTA, CDR2 FQGNSA. The CDR3 region has the DNA TGTGCCAGCAGCGTCCGGGACAGCCAAGAGACCCAGTACTTC. Residues: CASSVRDSQETQYF.

The chain is built from TRBV11-3 and TRBJ2-7; D ambiguous. The CDR3 has 12 residues. V lost 8 bases and J lost 7, with 15 bases in between. Germline V gene sequence: CDR1 SGHNT, CDR2 YENEEA. The CDR3 DNA follows: TGTGCCAGCGGGAAGTCCTACAATGAGCAGTACTTC. Translated: CASGKSYNEQYF.